This T cell receptor (beta chain) was captured in a study of Ad26.COV2.S vaccination and SARS-CoV-2 variants. General study points: Marked by substantial breadth, spike-specific CD8+ and CD4+ T cell responses were reportedly seen after vaccination. The TCR-based breadth and depth measures might underestimate overall T cell responses. It was found that vaccine and placebo recipients had similar non-spike TCR breadth. Relative to placebo recipients, vaccine recipients exhibited elevated spike-specific TCR breadth.

Concerning this clone itself: As yet, its antigen is unknown.

The protocol was immunoSEQ multiplex PCR, while the TCRdb copy is restricted to in-frame clones and leaves out a portion. In the table there are around 350,000 clones, about 90% of which are singletons. CDR3 length equals 15 residues. The trim removed 0 bases at V and 1 base at J, leaving 0 bases unmatched. CDR1 is LNHNV and CDR2 is YYDKDF in the germline V gene (reference sequence). The chain employs TRBV15 and TRBJ1-5; TRBD1 matches 7 bases. The sequence derives from a human donor who had recovered from COVID-19. This specimen was peripheral blood, taken after recovery from COVID-19. CDR3 nucleotides: TGTGCCACCAGCAGAGAGGGACAGAGCAATCAGCCCCAGCATTTT. This encodes CATSREGQSNQPQHF. The full variable domain, its missing parts supplied by reference TRBV15 and TRBJ1-5, is DAMVIQNPRYQVTQFGKPVTLSCSQTLNHNVMYWYQQKSSQAPKLLFHYYDKDFNNEADTPDNFQSRRPNTSFCFLDIRSPGLGDTAMYLCATSREGQSNQPQHFGDGTRLSIL.